The 26 T cell receptor beta chains given below trace back to one sample, sequenced in a study of shared T cell receptors in the human thymus. Only in-frame clones appear in the TCRdb table, and some are missing; sequencing was by immunoSEQ multiplex PCR. The table lists 700,000 or so clones, approximately 83% of them singletons. The same data also contributed to another study, on human thymus T cells.

Material: thymocytes. The receptors originated from a girl under three years old with a congenital heart defect.

The sample holds one count of this clone. The J gene is TRBJ1-1, the V gene TRBV25-1; 8 positions match TRBD1. CDR1 and CDR2 (germline): MGHDK, SYGVNS. The CDR3 loop spans 14 amino acids. V shed 3 bases and J 6 bases; nucleotides not matched to a gene: 6. In DNA, the CDR3 is TGTGCCAGCAGTGACCCAGGCAGGGGGCCTGAAGCTTTCTTT. This gives the protein CASSDPGRGPEAFF.

The chain carries TRBV5-1 and TRBJ2-3; no reliable D call. The CDR3 has 13 amino acids. The V gene's germline CDR1 is SGHRS and CDR2 YFSETQ. The V end was cut by 3 bases, the J end by 1 base, with 6 bases between. For the CDR3, the DNA is TGCGCCAGCAGCTCCCAGGGCACAGATACGCAGTATTTT. Encoded protein: CASSSQGTDTQYF.

The table lists this clone with a few counts. V is TRBV7-6 and J is TRBJ1-1; 9 bases align to TRBD1. The CDR3 spans 15 residues. The germline gives CDR1 SGHVS, CDR2 FNYEAQ. With V trimmed by 4 bases and J by 13 bases, 16 bases remained unmatched. The CDR3 sequence is CASSSPGHRGRRIFF. CDR3 nucleotides: TGTGCCAGCAGCTCCCCTGGGCACAGGGGGCGCCGGATTTTCTTT.

V usage is TRBV6-5 and J usage is TRBJ2-1; 9 bases map to TRBD2. From germline, CDR1 is MNHEY and CDR2 SVGAGI. This CDR3 contains 15 residues. Trimming cost V 8 bases and J 7 bases; bases outside gene matches: 12. CDR3 nucleotide sequence: TGTGCCAGCCGAGACTGCGGGGGGGGGAAAAATGAGCAGTTCTTC. Amino acid sequence: CASRDCGGGKNEQFF.

This clone was picked up one time. The gene calls are TRBV14 and TRBJ2-7; 8 positions agree with TRBD2. J was trimmed by 5 bases and V by 1 base; bases with no gene match: 13. The V gene's germline CDR1 is SGHDN and CDR2 FVKESK. The CDR3 extends over 17 amino acids. In nucleotides, the CDR3 is TGTGCCAGCAGCCAAGTCGTTCGGGGGGGGGCGGTCCACGAGCAGTACTTC. Translation gives CASSQVVRGGAVHEQYF.

The chain uses TRBV29-1 and TRBJ1-1; D is perhaps TRBD1 (5 bases). CDR1 and CDR2 (germline): SQVTM, ANQGSEA. The ends were cut back, 2 bases at V and 5 bases at J, with 12 bases in the middle. CDR3 length: 13 residues. CDR3 nucleotides: TGCAGCGTTGAATCTTGGGGGGGGACTGAAGCTTTCTTT. Translation gives CSVESWGGTEAFF.

The V gene is TRBV6-5, the J gene TRBJ2-7; D not resolved. The CDR3 has 11 amino acids. Germline CDR1 MNHEY, CDR2 SVGAGI. Trimming removed 7 bases at V and 6 bases at J, with 10 bases between. In DNA, the CDR3 is TGTGCCAGCATTTGGCGGTCCGAGCAGTACTTC. This encodes CASIWRSEQYF.

The V gene is TRBV7-2, the J gene TRBJ2-2; 7 nucleotides line up with TRBD2. V trimming: 11 bases; J trimming: 5 bases; junction bases outside the gene matches: 11. Looked up from germline, CDR1 is SGHTA and CDR2 is FQGNSA. The CDR3 spans 14 residues. The CDR3 bases are TGTGCCTGGATACCGGGACTATCTACCGGGGAGCTGTTTTTT. Protein sequence: CAWIPGLSTGELFF.

The J gene is TRBJ1-2, the V gene TRBV20-1; no definite D call. CDR3 size: 11 residues. V lost 3 bases, J lost 4 bases, and 6 bases lay in between. Germline V gene data show CDR1 as DFQATT and CDR2 as SNEGSKA (reference sequence). CDR3 residues: CSASPSYGYTF. The CDR3 DNA reads TGCAGTGCTAGCCCCAGCTATGGCTACACCTTC.

This clone has only one observation. The chain combines TRBV29-1 with TRBJ2-7; D not certain. CDR3 length: 13 residues. Per germline, CDR1 SQVTM and CDR2 ANQGSEA. Trimming stripped 3 bases from V and 6 bases from J, with 15 bases between. The CDR3 loop is CSVDNPGSIEQYF. CDR3 in DNA: TGCAGCGTTGATAACCCAGGTTCGATCGAGCAGTACTTC.

V and J are TRBV5-1 and TRBJ2-1; the match to TRBD2 covers 9 bases. This CDR3 is 16 amino acids long. The junction had 10 bases not matched to a gene; V was cut back by 4 bases and J by 5 bases. Per germline, CDR1 SGHRS and CDR2 YFSETQ. CDR3 nucleotides: TGCGCCAGCAGCCCACCCCAGCGGGGGGTAAACAATGAGCAGTTCTTC. Translation: CASSPPQRGVNNEQFF. The whole variable domain, remainder taken from reference TRBV5-1 and TRBJ2-1, is KAGVTQTPRYLIKTRGQQVTLSCSPISGHRSVSWYQQTPGQGLQFLFEYFSETQRNKGNFPGRFSGRQFSNSRSEMNVSTLELGDSALYLCASSPPQRGVNNEQFFGPGTRLTVL.

The chain couples TRBV2 to TRBJ1-5; D may be TRBD1 (6 bases). Deletions cut 3 bases from V and 4 bases from J, with 16 bases between. Germline CDR1 SNHLY, CDR2 FYNNEI. The CDR3 runs to 16 residues. The CDR3 DNA sequence: TGTGCCAGCAGTGACGATGTGGACAGAGATAATCAGCCCCAGCATTTT. Translation gives CASSDDVDRDNQPQHF.

J is TRBJ2-5 and V is TRBV7-2, with 8 positions matching TRBD1. The CDR3 is made up of 16 amino acids. V was pared by 5 bases and J by 5 bases, with 13 bases of the junction left unmatched. The V gene's germline CDR1 is SGHTA and CDR2 FQGNSA. CDR3 nucleotide sequence: TGTGCCAGCAGCGAGTCGGGACAGGTGAGGCAGGAGACCCAGTACTTC. Translated, it gives CASSESGQVRQETQYF.

V usage is TRBV27 and J usage is TRBJ2-7; 9 bases match TRBD1. The CDR3 length is 14 residues. The ends lost 4 bases at V and 5 bases at J; junction bases unmatched: 6. Germline V gene sequence: CDR1 MNHEY, CDR2 SMNVEV (reference sequence). The CDR3 nucleotides are TGTGCCAGCAGTTCCGGGACAGGGTCCCACGAGCAGTACTTC. Translation gives CASSSGTGSHEQYF.

CDR3 sequence: CASIVSTLYEQYF. CDR3 coding DNA: TGTGCCAGCATAGTTTCTACCCTATACGAGCAGTACTTC. The chain joins TRBV2 to TRBJ2-7; D remains unclear. V was shortened by 7 bases and J by 4 bases, with 14 bases between the two germline ends. Germline loops: CDR1 SNHLY, CDR2 FYNNEI. There are 13 residues in the CDR3. Filled out from reference TRBV2 and TRBJ2-7, the complete variable domain reads EPEVTQTPSHQVTQMGQEVILRCVPISNHLYFYWYRQILGQKVEFLVSFYNNEISEKSEIFDDQFSVERPDGSNFTLKIRSTKLEDSAMYFCASIVSTLYEQYFGPGTRLTVT.

The V call is TRBV27, the J call TRBJ1-6; D remains ambiguous. V lost 3 bases, J lost 6 bases, and 9 bases lay in between. Germline-derived CDR1 and CDR2 are MNHEY and SMNVEV (reference sequence). This CDR3 region has 14 residues. The CDR3 loop reads CASSFGRSNSPLHF. CDR3 sequence (DNA): TGTGCCAGCAGTTTCGGCCGGAGTAATTCACCCCTCCACTTT.

The chain employs TRBV11-2 and TRBJ2-5; TRBD1 might be the D (6 bases). Germline V gene lookup returns CDR1 SGHAT and CDR2 FQNNGV. The V gene lost 5 bases and the J gene lost 5 bases, with 30 bases spanning the gap. The CDR3 length is 19 residues. CDR3 DNA sequence: TGTGCCAGCAGCCAGACAAGGGACAATACACCCCAACTTGACGAGACCCAGTACTTC. This sequence encodes CASSQTRDNTPQLDETQYF.

The V gene is TRBV29-1, the J gene TRBJ2-1; a possible D gene is TRBD1 (6 bases). CDR1 is SQVTM, CDR2 ANQGSEA, per germline. The ends were cut back, 1 base at V and 4 bases at J, with 17 bases in the middle. The CDR3 is 16 residues long. The CDR3 DNA reads as TGCAGCGTTGAAGTGGCAGGGGCCGGATTTTACAATGAGCAGTTCTTC. Its protein is CSVEVAGAGFYNEQFF.

The rearrangement joins TRBV5-6 to TRBJ2-2, with TRBD2 as a possible D gene (6 bases). Trimming stripped 3 bases from V and 2 bases from J, with 23 bases between. The CDR3 is made up of 19 amino acids. Looked up from germline, CDR1 is SGHDT and CDR2 is YYEEEE. CDR3 loop: CASSSLEGTEWSNTGELFF. In nucleotides, the CDR3 is TGTGCCAGCAGCTCCCTGGAGGGTACGGAATGGAGCAACACCGGGGAGCTGTTTTTT.

The chain has TRBV5-1 and TRBJ1-2; the match to TRBD1 covers 9 bases. The CDR3 is 19 residues long. The V and J ends lost 5 bases and 4 bases, in that order; junction bases with no gene match: 21. Looked up from germline, CDR1 is SGHRS and CDR2 is YFSETQ. The DNA of the CDR3 is TGCGCCAGCAGTCGCGACACAGGGGGCGCAGGGCTGGAAACCTATGGCTACACCTTC. It is translated as CASSRDTGGAGLETYGYTF.

In nucleotides, the CDR3 is TGTGCGACCCAGGGGCCGGGGGGAAACACCATATATTTT. Its translation is CATQGPGGNTIYF. The rearrangement uses TRBV6-6 and TRBJ1-3; tentatively, D is TRBD1 (6 bases). The V gene's germline CDR1 is MNHNY and CDR2 SVGAGI (reference sequence). This CDR3 spans 13 amino acids.

The J gene is TRBJ2-6, the V gene TRBV19; 8 bases match TRBD1. Trimming cost V 6 bases and J 0 bases; bases outside gene matches: 13. The length of the CDR3 is 19 residues. Germline assignment: CDR1 LNHDA and CDR2 SQIVND (reference sequence). In nucleotides, the CDR3 is TGTGCCAGTAGAAAGGAGCGGACAGGGAAAGTCTCTGGGGCCAACGTCCTGACTTTC. As protein: CASRKERTGKVSGANVLTF.

The V and J genes are TRBV5-1 and TRBJ2-3, with D unclear. Between the trimmed V and J ends, which lost 0 bases and 4 bases, there was a span of 15 bases. Looked up from germline, CDR1 is SGHRS and CDR2 is YFSETQ. The CDR3 spans 16 residues. In DNA, the CDR3 is TGCGCCAGCAGCTTGGGATTCCTCCCCCGGGCAGATACGCAGTATTTT. It yields the protein CASSLGFLPRADTQYF.

The table lists this clone with a count of one. The genes are TRBV18 and TRBJ1-2; 9 bases agree with TRBD1. Germline V CDR1 and CDR2: KGHSH, LQKENI. The CDR3 runs 15 residues. With V trimmed by 5 bases and J by 2 bases, 6 bases remained unmatched. The CDR3 loop reads CASSLGQGLNYGYTF. The DNA of the CDR3 is TGTGCCAGCTCATTAGGACAGGGGCTAAACTATGGCTACACCTTC. Complete variable domain (other parts from reference TRBV18 and TRBJ1-2): NAGVMQNPRHLVRRRGQEARLRCSPMKGHSHVYWYRQLPEEGLKFMVYLQKENIIDESGMPKERFSAEFPKEGPSILRIQQVVRGDSAAYFCASSLGQGLNYGYTFGSGTRLTVV.

This clone was seen only once. This sequence joins TRBV12-5 and TRBJ2-3; 7 nucleotides agree with TRBD1. The CDR3 loop spans 16 amino acids. V lost 2 bases to trimming and J lost 0 bases; unmatched junction nucleotides: 5. Germline CDR1 LGHNT, CDR2 FRNRAP. Here the CDR3 DNA reads TGTGCTAGTGGTTTGAGGCAGGGGGACAGCACAGATACGCAGTATTTT. It yields the protein CASGLRQGDSTDTQYF.

The table lists this clone with a few counts. V usage is TRBV7-9 and J usage is TRBJ1-6, with TRBD1 matching 8 bases. V shed 5 bases and J 14 bases; nucleotides not matched to a gene: 14. The CDR3 covers 15 residues. CDR1 SEHNR and CDR2 FQNEAQ come from the germline V gene (reference sequence). CDR3 sequence: CASSRYTGGEFTLHF. The CDR3, as DNA: TGTGCCAGCAGCAGATATACAGGGGGAGAATTCACCCTCCACTTT. Combining the CDR3 with reference TRBV7-9 and TRBJ1-6 gives the whole variable domain DTGVSQNPRHKITKRGQNVTFRCDPISEHNRLYWYRQTLGQGPEFLTYFQNEAQLEKSRLLSDRFSAERPKGSFSTLEIQRTEQGDSAMYLCASSRYTGGEFTLHFGNGTRLTVT.